This T cell receptor (beta chain) was sequenced for a study of blood T cell repertoires in COVID-19. Across the study: Both acute and convalescent COVID-19 samples were obtained from the United States, Italy and Spain. PBMCs, B-cell-depleted T cells, or T cells provided the cDNA or gDNA that made up the material.

V was pared by 2 bases and J by 7 bases, with 4 bases of the junction left unmatched. From germline, CDR1 is MNHEY and CDR2 SVGAGI. There are 15 residues in the CDR3. Original analysis: Researchers report that nucleated cell counts were estimated from reference gene primer amplification. Using immunoSEQ multiplex PCR, the repertoire was profiled, and TCRdb retains in-frame clones only, with some absent. The D gene and trimming were derived from the DNA, and the V and J assignments and clone size from that table. The sample has under 95,000 clones; approximately 86% are singletons. The clonotype originates from an elderly woman with acute or convalescent COVID-19. Sequencing was done on a sample of peripheral blood. The chain joins TRBV6-5 to TRBJ1-6, with TRBD1 matching 8 bases. The CDR3 coding sequence is TGTGCCAGCAGTTACCAGACAGGGGTCAATTCACCCCTCCACTTT. This gives the protein CASSYQTGVNSPLHF.